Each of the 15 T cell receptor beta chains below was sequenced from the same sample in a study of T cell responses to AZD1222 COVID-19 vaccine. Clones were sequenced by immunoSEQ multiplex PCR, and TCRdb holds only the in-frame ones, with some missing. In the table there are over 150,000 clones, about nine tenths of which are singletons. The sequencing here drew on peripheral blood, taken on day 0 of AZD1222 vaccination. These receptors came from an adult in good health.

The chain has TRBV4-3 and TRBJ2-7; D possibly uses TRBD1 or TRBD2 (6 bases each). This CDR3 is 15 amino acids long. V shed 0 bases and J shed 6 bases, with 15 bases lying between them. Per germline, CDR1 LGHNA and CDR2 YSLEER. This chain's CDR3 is CASSQDDFGGIEQYF. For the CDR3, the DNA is TGCGCCAGCAGCCAAGATGATTTCGGGGGCATCGAGCAGTACTTC.

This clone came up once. The CDR3 nucleotides read TGCAGTGCTAGGAGGGACACTGAAGCTTTCTTT. Its translation is CSARRDTEAFF. J is TRBJ1-1 and V is TRBV20-1; D unresolved. Germline CDR1 and CDR2: DFQATT and SNEGSKA (reference sequence). This CDR3 contains 11 residues. Between the trimmed V and J ends, which lost 3 bases and 3 bases, there was a span of 5 bases.

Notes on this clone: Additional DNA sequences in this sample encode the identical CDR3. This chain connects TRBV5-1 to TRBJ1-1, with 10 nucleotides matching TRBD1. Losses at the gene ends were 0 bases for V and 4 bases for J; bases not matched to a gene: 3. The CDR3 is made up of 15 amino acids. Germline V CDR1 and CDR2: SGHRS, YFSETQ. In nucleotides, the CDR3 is TGCGCCAGCAGCTTGGGACAGGGGGCTGGCACTGAAGCTTTCTTT. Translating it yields CASSLGQGAGTEAFF.

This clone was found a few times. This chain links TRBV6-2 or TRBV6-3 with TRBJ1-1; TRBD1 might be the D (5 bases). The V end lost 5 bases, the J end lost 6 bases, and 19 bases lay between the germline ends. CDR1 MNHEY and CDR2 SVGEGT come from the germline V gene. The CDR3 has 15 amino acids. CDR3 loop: CASSDLVGAAAEAFF. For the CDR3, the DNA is TGTGCCAGCAGTGACCTGGTCGGGGCCGCGGCTGAAGCTTTCTTT.

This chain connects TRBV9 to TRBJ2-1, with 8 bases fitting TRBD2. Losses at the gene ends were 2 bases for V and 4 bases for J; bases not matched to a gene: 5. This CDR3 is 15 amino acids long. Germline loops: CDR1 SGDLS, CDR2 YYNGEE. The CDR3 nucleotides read TGTGCCAGCAGCGTCTCCAGCGGGGGATACAATGAGCAGTTCTTC. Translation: CASSVSSGGYNEQFF.

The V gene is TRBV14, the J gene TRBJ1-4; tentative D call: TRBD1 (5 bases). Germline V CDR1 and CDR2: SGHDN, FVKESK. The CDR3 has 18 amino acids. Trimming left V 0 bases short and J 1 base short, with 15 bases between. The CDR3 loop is CASSQERGSIETNEKLFF. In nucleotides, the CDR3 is TGTGCCAGCAGCCAAGAACGGGGCAGCATAGAAACTAATGAAAAACTGTTTTTT.

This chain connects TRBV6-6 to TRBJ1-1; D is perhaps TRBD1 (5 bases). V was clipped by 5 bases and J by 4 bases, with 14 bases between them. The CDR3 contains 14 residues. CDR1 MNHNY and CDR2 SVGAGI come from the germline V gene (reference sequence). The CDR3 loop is CASSRGGAGTEAFF. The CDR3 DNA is TGTGCCAGCAGTCGAGGAGGGGCAGGCACTGAAGCTTTCTTT.

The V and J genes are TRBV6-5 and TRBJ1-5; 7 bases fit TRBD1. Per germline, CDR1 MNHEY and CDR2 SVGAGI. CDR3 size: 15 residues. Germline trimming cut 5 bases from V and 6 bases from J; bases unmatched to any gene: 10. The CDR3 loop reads CASSRPTGEIQPQHF. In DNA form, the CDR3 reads TGTGCCAGCAGTCGTCCTACAGGGGAGATTCAGCCCCAGCATTTT.

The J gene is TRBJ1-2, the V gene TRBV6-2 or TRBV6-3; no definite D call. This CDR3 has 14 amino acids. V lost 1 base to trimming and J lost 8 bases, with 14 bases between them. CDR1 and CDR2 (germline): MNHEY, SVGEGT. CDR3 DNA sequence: TGTGCCAGCAGTTACTGGCAGATGTTCGACGGCTACACCTTC. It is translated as CASSYWQMFDGYTF.

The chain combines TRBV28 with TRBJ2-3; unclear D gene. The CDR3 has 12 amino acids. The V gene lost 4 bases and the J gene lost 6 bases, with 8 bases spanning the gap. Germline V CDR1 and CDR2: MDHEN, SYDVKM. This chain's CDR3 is CASSSHSDTQYF. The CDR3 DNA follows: TGTGCCAGCAGTTCGCATTCGGATACGCAGTATTTT.

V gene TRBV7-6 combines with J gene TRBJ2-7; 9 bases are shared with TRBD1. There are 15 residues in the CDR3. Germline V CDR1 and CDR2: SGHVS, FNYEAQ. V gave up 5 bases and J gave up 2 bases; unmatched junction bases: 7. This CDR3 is CASSPVGTGPYEQYF. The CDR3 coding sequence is TGTGCCAGCAGCCCAGTCGGGACAGGGCCCTACGAGCAGTACTTC.

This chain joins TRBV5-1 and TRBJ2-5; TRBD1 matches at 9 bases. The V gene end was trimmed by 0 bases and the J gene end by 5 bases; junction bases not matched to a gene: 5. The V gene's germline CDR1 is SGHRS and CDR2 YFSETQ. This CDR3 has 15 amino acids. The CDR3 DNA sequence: TGCGCCAGCAGCTTGGGTACAGGGGGCAGGGAGACCCAGTACTTC. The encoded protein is CASSLGTGGRETQYF.

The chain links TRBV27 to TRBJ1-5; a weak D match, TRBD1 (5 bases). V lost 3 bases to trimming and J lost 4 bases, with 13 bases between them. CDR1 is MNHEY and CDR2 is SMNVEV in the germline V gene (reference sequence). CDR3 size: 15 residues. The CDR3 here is CASSLSQGPNQPQHF. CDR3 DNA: TGTGCCAGCAGTTTGTCCCAGGGACCTAATCAGCCCCAGCATTTT.

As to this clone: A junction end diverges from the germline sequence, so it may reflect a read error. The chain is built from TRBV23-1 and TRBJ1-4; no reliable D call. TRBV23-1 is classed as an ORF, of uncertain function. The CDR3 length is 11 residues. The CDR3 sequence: CASSRGGKESF. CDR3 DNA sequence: TGCGCCAGCAGTCGAGGAGGGAAGGAGAGTTTT.

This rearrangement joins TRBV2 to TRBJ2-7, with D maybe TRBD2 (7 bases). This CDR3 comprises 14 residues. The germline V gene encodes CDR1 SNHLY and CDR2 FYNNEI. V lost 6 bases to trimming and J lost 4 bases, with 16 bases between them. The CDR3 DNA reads TGTGCCAGCAGCGCCGAGGGGGGGAGGTACGAGCAGTACTTC. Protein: CASSAEGGRYEQYF.